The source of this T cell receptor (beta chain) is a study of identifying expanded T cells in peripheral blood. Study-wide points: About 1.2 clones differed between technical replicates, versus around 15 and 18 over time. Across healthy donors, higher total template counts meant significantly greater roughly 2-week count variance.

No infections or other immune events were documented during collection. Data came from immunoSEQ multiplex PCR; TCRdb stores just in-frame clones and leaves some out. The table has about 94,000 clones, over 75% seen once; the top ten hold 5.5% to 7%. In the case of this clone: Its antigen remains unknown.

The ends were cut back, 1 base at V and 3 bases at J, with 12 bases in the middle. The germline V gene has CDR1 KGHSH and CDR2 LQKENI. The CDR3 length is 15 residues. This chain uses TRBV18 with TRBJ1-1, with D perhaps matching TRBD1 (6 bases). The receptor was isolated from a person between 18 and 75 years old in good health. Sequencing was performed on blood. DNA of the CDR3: TGTGCCAGCTCACCACTCGGAGGGGGGGACACTGAAGCTTTCTTT. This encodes CASSPLGGGDTEAFF. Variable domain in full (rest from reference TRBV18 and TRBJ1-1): NAGVMQNPRHLVRRRGQEARLRCSPMKGHSHVYWYRQLPEEGLKFMVYLQKENIIDESGMPKERFSAEFPKEGPSILRIQQVVRGDSAAYFCASSPLGGGDTEAFFGQGTRLTVV.